This TCR beta chain was profiled in a study of identical twins. MiXCR, run by TCRdb on the 5' RACE reads, gives a single entry per CDR3 protein. This table holds around 250,000 distinct CDR3 sequences, roughly 13% found once. The CDR3 length is 14 residues. CDR1 is LGHNT and CDR2 is FRNRAP in the germline V gene. The V and J ends lost 7 bases and 4 bases, in that order; junction bases with no gene match: 6. The same sample was also studied in work on yellow fever vaccine responses in identical twins.

Sequencing was carried out using memory (CD45RO+) T cells sorted from blood. The clonotype was recovered from a woman aged 18-29 years in good health. The chain carries TRBV12-5 and TRBJ1-1; 10 nucleotides align to TRBD1. In nucleotides, the CDR3 is TGTGCTAGTGCCCTGACAGGGGGCCTCACTGAAGCTTTCTTT. This gives the protein CASALTGGLTEAFF.